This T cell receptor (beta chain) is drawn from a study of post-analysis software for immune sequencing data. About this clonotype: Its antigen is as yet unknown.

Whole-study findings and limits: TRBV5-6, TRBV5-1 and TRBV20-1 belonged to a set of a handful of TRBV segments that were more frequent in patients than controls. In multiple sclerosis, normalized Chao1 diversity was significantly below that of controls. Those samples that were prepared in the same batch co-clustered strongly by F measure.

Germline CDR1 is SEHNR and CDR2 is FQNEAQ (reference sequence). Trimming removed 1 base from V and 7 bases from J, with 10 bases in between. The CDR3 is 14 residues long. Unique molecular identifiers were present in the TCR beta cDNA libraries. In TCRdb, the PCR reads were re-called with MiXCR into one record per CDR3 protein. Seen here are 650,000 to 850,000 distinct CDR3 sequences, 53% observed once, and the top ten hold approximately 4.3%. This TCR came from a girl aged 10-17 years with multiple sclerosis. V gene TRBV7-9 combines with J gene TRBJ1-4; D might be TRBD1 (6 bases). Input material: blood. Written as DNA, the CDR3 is TGTGCCAGCAGCTTAGATGGGGGCCGTGAAAAACTGTTTTTT. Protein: CASSLDGGREKLFF.